Given below is one TCR beta chain in context. Its antigen is currently unknown. This sample was taken from a study of blood T cells in healthy people across ages. Whole-study findings and limits: Correlation between TCR beta diversity and naive T cell percentage was strong. While age rose, TCR beta diversity per million T cells dropped in a roughly linear way.

V was pared by 0 bases and J by 14 bases, with 11 bases between. Germline assignment: CDR1 LNHDA and CDR2 SQIVND (reference sequence). This CDR3 has 13 residues. The use of a sample-barcoded 5' primer and a J-beta primer mix characterized a second PCR of roughly 7 to 12 cycles. MiXCR, run by TCRdb on the 5' RACE reads, gives a single entry per CDR3 protein. The sample carries about 780,000 distinct CDR3 sequences, under 30% recorded once. The sample was also linked to a second study, of T cells of mothers and their children.

The chain combines TRBV19 with TRBJ1-6, with D possibly being TRBD1 (5 bases). This clonotype originated in a boy between 10 and 17 years old in good health. The sample was blood. The CDR3, as DNA: TGTGCCAGTAGTATAGAGGGCAGGGCGGCCCTCCACTTT. Translated: CASSIEGRAALHF.